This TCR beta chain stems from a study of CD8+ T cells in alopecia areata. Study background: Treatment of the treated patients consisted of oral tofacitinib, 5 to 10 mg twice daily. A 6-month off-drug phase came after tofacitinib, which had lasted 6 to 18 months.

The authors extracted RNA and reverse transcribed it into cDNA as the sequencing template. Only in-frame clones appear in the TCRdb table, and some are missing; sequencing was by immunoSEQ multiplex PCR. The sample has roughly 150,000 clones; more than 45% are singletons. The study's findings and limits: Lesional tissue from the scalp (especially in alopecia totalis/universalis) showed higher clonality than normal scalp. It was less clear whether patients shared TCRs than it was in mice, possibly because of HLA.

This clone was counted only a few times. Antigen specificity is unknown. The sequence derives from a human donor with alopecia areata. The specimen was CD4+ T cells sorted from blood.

DNA of the CDR3: TGTGCCAGCAGTGAGGCGGCGGGGGGCTACACCTTC. Encoded protein: CASSEAAGGYTF. The chain joins TRBV2 to TRBJ1-2; no clear D. The V gene's germline CDR1 is SNHLY and CDR2 FYNNEI. The length of the CDR3 is 12 residues. With 3 bases removed from V and 8 bases from J, the gap between germline ends came to 10 bases.